A single count supports the clone carrying this TCR beta chain. Its cognate antigen is unknown. This entry comes from a study of OX40 agonist ivuxolimab in advanced cancers. Study as a whole: The dose-escalation group included hepatocellular carcinoma, melanoma, renal cell carcinoma and head and neck cancer.

Study-wide points: By week 6 at 0.1 to 3.0 mg/kg, blood CD4+ and CD8+ T cells had expanded clonally. Which antigen the expanded peripheral T cells recognized is unknown.

Assay used: immunoSEQ multiplex PCR; TCRdb lists only in-frame clones, some missing. The sample shows some 68,000 clones, 75% to 85% of them seen only once. The V end lost 2 bases, the J end lost 1 base, and 14 bases lay between the germline ends. Germline V gene lookup returns CDR1 GTSNPN and CDR2 SVGIG (reference sequence). The CDR3 runs 15 residues. Excluded were patients having autoimmune disease history or systemic immunosuppression. Specimen: CD4+ or CD8+ T cells sorted from blood, collected in a trial of the OX40 agonist ivuxolimab. This TCR derives from an adult with an advanced solid tumor such as melanoma, head and neck, liver or kidney cancer. The V and J genes are TRBV30 and TRBJ1-1, with D possibly matching TRBD1 (5 bases). The CDR3, as DNA: TGTGCCTGGAGTCTAGGGGCATTGTCGAACACTGAAGCTTTCTTT. Amino acids: CAWSLGALSNTEAFF.